One and the same sample provided the 15 T cell receptor beta chains below, sequenced in a study of vaccination and CD4 T cells after COVID-19. CD4+ T cells that had been cultured provided DNA sequenced with the Oncomine TCR Beta short-read assay. TCRdb itself ran the PCR reads through MiXCR, one entry per CDR3 protein. This sample has thousands of distinct CDR3 sequences; approximately 39% occur once, and the top ten carry around an eighth. The antigens for these receptors are not known. Indicated treatment: roughly 10-day PBMC culture with coronavirus spike peptide pools or control peptides (ViraFEST assay). One should note that the unexposed donor's CD4+ T cells were collected before the COVID-19 pandemic (2011-2018). Material: CD4+ T cells from blood, cultured in vitro. These receptor sequences come from a human donor in good health.

The chain uses TRBV5-6 and TRBJ2-5; D is uncertain. V dropped 4 bases and J dropped 4 bases, with 17 bases sitting between them. This CDR3 spans 15 amino acids. Germline V lookup: CDR1 SGHDT, CDR2 YYEEEE. CDR3 in amino acids: CASSPWGAGIETQYF. DNA of the CDR3: TGTGCCAGCAGCCCCTGGGGTGCAGGAATAGAGACCCAGTACTTC.

The V and J genes are TRBV5-1 and TRBJ1-6; 9 nucleotides match TRBD1. Germline CDR1 and CDR2: SGHRS and YFSETQ. Germline trimming cut 7 bases from V and 9 bases from J; bases unmatched to any gene: 11. The CDR3 runs to 15 residues. This CDR3 reads CASGLGQGKGSPLHF. The DNA for the CDR3 is TGCGCCAGCGGGTTGGGACAGGGAAAAGGTTCACCCCTCCACTTT.

The V and J genes are TRBV5-6 and TRBJ1-2; D is perhaps TRBD1 (6 bases). The V gene's germline CDR1 is SGHDT and CDR2 YYEEEE. Trimming cost V 3 bases and J 7 bases, with 10 bases left between them. The CDR3 extends over 12 amino acids. The CDR3 nucleotides are TGTGCCAGCAGCTGGGGGGCTTCTGGCTACACCTTC. This translates into CASSWGASGYTF.

The V call is TRBV7-9, the J call TRBJ2-1; 13 nucleotides line up with TRBD2. The CDR3 spans 19 residues. V lost 5 bases, J lost 4 bases, and 14 bases stayed unmatched. Per the germline V gene, CDR1 is SEHNR and CDR2 is FQNEAQ (reference sequence). The CDR3, as DNA: TGTGCCAGCAGCCCCAGTGTTAGGACTAGCGGGGGAACATACAATGAGCAGTTCTTC. It encodes CASSPSVRTSGGTYNEQFF.

This chain joins TRBV7-8 and TRBJ1-1; weak D call: TRBD1 (5 bases). CDR1 and CDR2 (germline): SGHVS, FQNEAQ. Trimming pared 0 bases from V and 6 bases from J, leaving 5 bases between. The CDR3 spans 12 residues. For the CDR3, the DNA is TGTGCCAGCAGCTTAGCAGGGGCTGAAGCTTTCTTT. Its translation: CASSLAGAEAFF. Full variable domain (outside the CDR3, taken from reference TRBV7-8 and TRBJ1-1): GAGVSQSPRYKVAKRGQDVALRCDPISGHVSLFWYQQALGQGPEFLTYFQNEAQLDKSGLPSDRFFAERPEGSVSTLKIQRTQQEDSAVYLCASSLAGAEAFFGQGTRLTVV.

The V gene is TRBV7-8, the J gene TRBJ2-7; a weak D match, TRBD1 (6 bases). The CDR3 has 14 amino acids. V lost 5 bases and J 0 bases, leaving 11 bases between the germline ends. Per germline, CDR1 SGHVS and CDR2 FQNEAQ. CDR3 loop: CASSAGQFSYEQYF. DNA for the CDR3: TGTGCCAGCAGCGCCGGACAGTTCTCCTACGAGCAGTACTTC.

This chain connects TRBV20-1 to TRBJ2-3; D is ambiguous. V lost 0 bases and J lost 11, with 21 bases in between. The V gene's germline CDR1 is DFQATT and CDR2 SNEGSKA (reference sequence). The CDR3 totals 15 residues. The chain's CDR3 is CSARDPRASTSKQYF. The CDR3 nucleotides are TGCAGTGCTAGAGATCCTAGAGCATCAACCAGTAAGCAGTATTTT.

The chain employs TRBV7-2 and TRBJ2-1; a weak D match, TRBD1 (5 bases). The CDR3 sequence is 19 residues long. V lost 8 bases to trimming and J lost 1 base, with 27 bases between them. Germline CDR1 SGHTA, CDR2 FQGNSA. CDR3 sequence reads: CASRVGHIKTFGSYNEQFF. For the CDR3, the DNA is TGTGCCAGCCGGGTGGGGCACATAAAGACGTTTGGGTCCTACAATGAGCAGTTCTTC.

The rearrangement links TRBV20-1 to TRBJ2-1; D is uncertain. The ends were cut back, 1 base at V and 7 bases at J, with 11 bases in the middle. The CDR3 has 13 amino acids. Germline-derived CDR1 and CDR2 are DFQATT and SNEGSKA (reference sequence). CDR3 sequence reads: CSARVPSWNEQFF. The CDR3 coding sequence is TGCAGTGCTAGAGTGCCCTCCTGGAATGAGCAGTTCTTC.

This clonotype was seen a few times. This sequence joins TRBV11-2 and TRBJ1-5, with TRBD1 as a possible D gene (5 bases). This CDR3 contains 14 residues. Trimming cost V 3 bases and J 4 bases, with 10 bases left between them. Germline CDR1 reads SGHAT; CDR2 reads FQNNGV. In DNA form, the CDR3 reads TGTGCCAGCAGCTTTGGGGGTGTAAATCAGCCCCAGCATTTT. This codes for CASSFGGVNQPQHF.

This chain connects TRBV28 to TRBJ2-3, with TRBD2 matching 8 bases. V was clipped by 7 bases and J by 4 bases; unmatched bases: 7. Germline CDR1 is MDHEN and CDR2 is SYDVKM. The CDR3 is 14 amino acids. CDR3 region: CASMDGGAPDTQYF. The CDR3 region has the DNA TGTGCCAGCATGGACGGGGGGGCCCCAGATACGCAGTATTTT.

The chain uses TRBV6-1 and TRBJ1-1; 7 nucleotides agree with TRBD1. The V segment lost 6 bases and the J segment 2 bases; nucleotides outside the gene matches: 9. The V gene's germline CDR1 is MNHNS and CDR2 SASEGT. CDR3 length: 15 residues. Here the CDR3 DNA reads TGTGCCAGCAGAGGATCCGGGACAGCCAACACTGAAGCTTTCTTT. Protein: CASRGSGTANTEAFF.

The V and J genes are TRBV4-1 and TRBJ1-2; no definite D call. Germline V gives CDR1 MGHRA, CDR2 YSYEKL. The CDR3 has 16 residues. V was shortened by 1 base and J by 1 base, with 13 bases between the two germline ends. CDR3 nucleotide sequence: TGCGCCAGCAGCCAAGTTAGAACAGTCAGTAACTATGGCTACACCTTC. It encodes CASSQVRTVSNYGYTF.

This chain links TRBV27 with TRBJ1-2; tentative D call: TRBD1 (5 bases). In germline, CDR1 is MNHEY, CDR2 SMNVEV (reference sequence). Trimming removed 5 bases from V and 5 bases from J, with 12 bases in between. The CDR3 covers 13 residues. The CDR3 loop is CASSLAGPYGYTF. The CDR3, as DNA: TGTGCCAGCAGTCTAGCGGGGCCTTATGGCTACACCTTC.

V and J are TRBV28 and TRBJ2-2, with TRBD2 identical over 11 bases. J lost 5 bases, V lost 7 bases, and 9 bases had no gene match. The germline CDR1 and CDR2 sequences are MDHEN and SYDVKM. There are 16 residues in the CDR3. The CDR3 loop reads CASMYASSGGTGELFF. In DNA form, the CDR3 reads TGTGCCAGCATGTACGCCTCTAGCGGGGGGACCGGGGAGCTGTTTTTT.